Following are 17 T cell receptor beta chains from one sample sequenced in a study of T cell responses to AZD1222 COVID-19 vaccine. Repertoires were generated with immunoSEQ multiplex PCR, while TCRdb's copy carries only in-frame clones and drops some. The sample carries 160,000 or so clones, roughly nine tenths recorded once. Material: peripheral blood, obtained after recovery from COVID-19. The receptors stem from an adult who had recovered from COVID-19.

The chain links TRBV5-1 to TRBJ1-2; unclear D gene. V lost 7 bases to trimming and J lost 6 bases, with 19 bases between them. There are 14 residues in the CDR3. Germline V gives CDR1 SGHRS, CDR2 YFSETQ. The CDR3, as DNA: TGCGCCAGCGCCCAGGTAAGGGCCGAGGATGGCTACACCTTC. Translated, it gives CASAQVRAEDGYTF.

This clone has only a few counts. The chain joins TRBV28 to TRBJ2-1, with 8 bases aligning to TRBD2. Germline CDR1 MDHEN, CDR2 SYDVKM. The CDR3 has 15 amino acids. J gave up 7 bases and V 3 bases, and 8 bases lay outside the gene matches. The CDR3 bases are TGTGCCAGCAGTTTCGCGAGCGGGAGAAAAAATGAGCAGTTCTTC. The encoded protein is CASSFASGRKNEQFF. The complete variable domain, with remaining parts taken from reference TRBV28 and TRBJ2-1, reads DVKVTQSSRYLVKRTGEKVFLECVQDMDHENMFWYRQDPGLGLRLIYFSYDVKMKEKGDIPEGYSVSREKKERFSLILESASTNQTSMYLCASSFASGRKNEQFFGPGTRLTVL.

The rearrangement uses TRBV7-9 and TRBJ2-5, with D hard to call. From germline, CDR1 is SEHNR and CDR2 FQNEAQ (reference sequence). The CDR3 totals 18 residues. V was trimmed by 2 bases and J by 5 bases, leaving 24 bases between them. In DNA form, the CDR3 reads TGTGCCAGCAGCTTATTCGAGTGGGGAATTAATAGGGTGGAGACCCAGTACTTC. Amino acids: CASSLFEWGINRVETQYF.

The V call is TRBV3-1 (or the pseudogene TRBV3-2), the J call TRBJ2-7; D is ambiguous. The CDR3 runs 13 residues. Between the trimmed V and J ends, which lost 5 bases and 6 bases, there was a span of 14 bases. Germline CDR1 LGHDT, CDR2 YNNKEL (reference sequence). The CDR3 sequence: CASSFIDGSEQYF. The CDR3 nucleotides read TGTGCCAGCAGCTTCATCGATGGGTCCGAGCAGTACTTC.

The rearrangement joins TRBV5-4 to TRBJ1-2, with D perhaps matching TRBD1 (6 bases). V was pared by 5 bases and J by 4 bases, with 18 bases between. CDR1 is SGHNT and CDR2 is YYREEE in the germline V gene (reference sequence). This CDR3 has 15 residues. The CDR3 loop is CASRTVQGPPYGYTF. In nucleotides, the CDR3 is TGTGCCAGCAGGACCGTTCAGGGGCCCCCCTATGGCTACACCTTC.

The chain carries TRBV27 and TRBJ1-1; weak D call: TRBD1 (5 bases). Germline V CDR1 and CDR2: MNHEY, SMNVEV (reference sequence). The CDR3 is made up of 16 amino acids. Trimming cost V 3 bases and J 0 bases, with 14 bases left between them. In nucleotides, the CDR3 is TGTGCCAGCAGTTTTCGGGGGGGATTGATGAACACTGAAGCTTTCTTT. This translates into CASSFRGGLMNTEAFF.

Here the CDR3 reads CASSPGGSTDTQYF. DNA of the CDR3: TGTGCCAGCAGCCCCGGGGGATCCACAGATACGCAGTATTTT. The rearrangement links TRBV7-3 to TRBJ2-3; TRBD2 might be the D (6 bases). CDR1 SGHTA and CDR2 FQGTGA come from the germline V gene. Trimming left V 5 bases short and J 2 bases short, with 11 bases between. The CDR3 sequence is 14 residues long.

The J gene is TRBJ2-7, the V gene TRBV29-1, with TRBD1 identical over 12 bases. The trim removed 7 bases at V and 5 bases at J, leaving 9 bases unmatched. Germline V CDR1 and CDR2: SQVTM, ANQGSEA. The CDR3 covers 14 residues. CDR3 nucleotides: TGCAGCGCTCTACCGGGACAGGGGGCGAACGAGCAGTACTTC. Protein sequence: CSALPGQGANEQYF.

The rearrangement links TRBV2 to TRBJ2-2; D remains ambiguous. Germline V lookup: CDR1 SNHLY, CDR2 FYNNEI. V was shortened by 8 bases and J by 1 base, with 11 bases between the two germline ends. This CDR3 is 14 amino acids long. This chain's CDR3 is CASATNRNTGELFF. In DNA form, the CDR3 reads TGTGCCAGCGCCACGAACAGGAACACCGGGGAGCTGTTTTTT. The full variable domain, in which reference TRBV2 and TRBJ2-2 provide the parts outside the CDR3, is EPEVTQTPSHQVTQMGQEVILRCVPISNHLYFYWYRQILGQKVEFLVSFYNNEISEKSEIFDDQFSVERPDGSNFTLKIRSTKLEDSAMYFCASATNRNTGELFFGEGSRLTVL.

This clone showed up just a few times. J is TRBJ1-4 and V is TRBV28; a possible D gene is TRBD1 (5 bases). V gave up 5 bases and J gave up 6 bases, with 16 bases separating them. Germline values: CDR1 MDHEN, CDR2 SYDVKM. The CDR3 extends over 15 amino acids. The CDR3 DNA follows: TGTGCCAGCAGTGGCTCCGGGCCCAGGGATGAAAAACTGTTTTTT. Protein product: CASSGSGPRDEKLFF. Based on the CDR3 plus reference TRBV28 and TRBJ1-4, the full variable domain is DVKVTQSSRYLVKRTGEKVFLECVQDMDHENMFWYRQDPGLGLRLIYFSYDVKMKEKGDIPEGYSVSREKKERFSLILESASTNQTSMYLCASSGSGPRDEKLFFGSGTQLSVL.

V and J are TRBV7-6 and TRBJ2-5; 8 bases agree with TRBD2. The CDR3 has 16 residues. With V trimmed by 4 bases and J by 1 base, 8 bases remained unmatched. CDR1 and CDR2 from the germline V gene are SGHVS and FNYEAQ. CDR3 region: CASSSDPTSGQETQYF. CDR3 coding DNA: TGTGCCAGCAGCTCGGACCCCACTAGCGGCCAAGAGACCCAGTACTTC.

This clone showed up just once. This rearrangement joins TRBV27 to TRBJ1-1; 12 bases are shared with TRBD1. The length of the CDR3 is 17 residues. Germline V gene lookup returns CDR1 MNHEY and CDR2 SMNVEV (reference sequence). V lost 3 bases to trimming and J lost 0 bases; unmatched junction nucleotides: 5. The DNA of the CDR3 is TGTGCCAGCAGTTTCTTTGGGACAGGGGGCATGAACACTGAAGCTTTCTTT. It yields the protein CASSFFGTGGMNTEAFF.

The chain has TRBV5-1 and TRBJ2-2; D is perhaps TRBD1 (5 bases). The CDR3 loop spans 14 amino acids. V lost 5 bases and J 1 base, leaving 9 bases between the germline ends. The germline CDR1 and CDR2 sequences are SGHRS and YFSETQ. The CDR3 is CASSSQENTGELFF. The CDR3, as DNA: TGCGCCAGCAGTTCACAGGAGAACACCGGGGAGCTGTTTTTT.

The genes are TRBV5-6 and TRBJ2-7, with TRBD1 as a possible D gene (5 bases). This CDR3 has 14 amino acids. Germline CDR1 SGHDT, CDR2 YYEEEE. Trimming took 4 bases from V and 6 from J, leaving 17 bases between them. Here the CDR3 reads CASSRPDTLIEQYF. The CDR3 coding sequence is TGTGCCAGCAGCCGACCGGACACTCTCATCGAGCAGTACTTC.

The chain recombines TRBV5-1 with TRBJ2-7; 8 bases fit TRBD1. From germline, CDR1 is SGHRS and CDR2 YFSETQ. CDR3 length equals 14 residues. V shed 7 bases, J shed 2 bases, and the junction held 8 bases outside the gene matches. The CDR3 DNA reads TGCGCCAGCCGCCCCGGGACAGGCGCCTACGAGCAGTACTTC. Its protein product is CASRPGTGAYEQYF.

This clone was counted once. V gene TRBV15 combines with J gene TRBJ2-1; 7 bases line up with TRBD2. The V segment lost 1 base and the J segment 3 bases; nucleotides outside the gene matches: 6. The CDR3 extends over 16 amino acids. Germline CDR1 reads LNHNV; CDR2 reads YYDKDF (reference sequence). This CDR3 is CATSRAGSGFYNEQFF. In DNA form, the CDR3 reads TGTGCCACCAGCAGAGCAGGTAGCGGGTTCTACAATGAGCAGTTCTTC.

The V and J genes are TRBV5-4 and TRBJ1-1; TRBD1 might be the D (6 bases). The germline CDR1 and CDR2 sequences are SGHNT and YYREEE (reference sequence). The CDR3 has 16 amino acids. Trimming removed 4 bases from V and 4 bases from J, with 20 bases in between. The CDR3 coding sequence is TGTGCCAGCAGCCGGAGACAGGACCTCATGGGCACTGAAGCTTTCTTT. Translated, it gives CASSRRQDLMGTEAFF.